A single sample is the source of the 2 T cell receptor beta chains below, sequenced in a study of glioma-infiltrating T cells after dendritic cell vaccination. Profiled with immunoSEQ multiplex PCR; TCRdb holds only in-frame clones, not every one. The sample records over 65,000 clones, 85% being singletons. Stated time point: after dendritic cell vaccination, including at tumor progression/relapse. The material sequenced was blood, taken after dendritic cell vaccination. The origin of the receptors is a human donor with glioblastoma.

V is TRBV5-1 and J is TRBJ1-3; 10 nucleotides agree with TRBD1. The CDR3 length is 17 residues. The germline V gene encodes CDR1 SGHRS and CDR2 YFSETQ. The ends lost 0 bases at V and 1 base at J; junction bases unmatched: 4. CDR3 in amino acids: CASSLETGGISGNTIYF. The CDR3 DNA is TGCGCCAGCAGCTTGGAGACAGGGGGCATTTCTGGAAACACCATATATTTT. The full variable domain, rest sourced from reference TRBV5-1 and TRBJ1-3, is KAGVTQTPRYLIKTRGQQVTLSCSPISGHRSVSWYQQTPGQGLQFLFEYFSETQRNKGNFPGRFSGRQFSNSRSEMNVSTLELGDSALYLCASSLETGGISGNTIYFGEGSWLTVV.

The chain carries TRBV7-9 and TRBJ2-3, with D maybe TRBD2 (6 bases). Trimming took off 1 base at V and 1 base at J, with 9 bases between the two ends. CDR1 is SEHNR and CDR2 is FQNEAQ in the germline V gene (reference sequence). There are 15 residues in the CDR3. CDR3 coding DNA: TGTGCCAGCAGCTTAGAGCGGGTTGGCACAGATACGCAGTATTTT. It translates to CASSLERVGTDTQYF.